This T cell receptor (beta chain) was sequenced in a study of T cells after yellow fever vaccination. Notes on the study in general: Only a small proportion of the clonotypes turned up in both the CD4 and the CD8 compartments, likely arising from convergent recombination. Most clones from primary vaccination were detected again post-booster (about 95% CD4, 88% CD8). A faster peak, day 5 versus 15, was reached by the weaker secondary response.

V lost 0 bases and J lost 1, with 12 bases in between. The CDR3 runs to 16 residues. Germline-derived CDR1 and CDR2 are LGHDT and YNNKEL (reference sequence). A 5'RACE template-switching step, the method used to make TCR cDNA, added a universal primer site and UMIs. TCRdb reprocessed the 5' RACE reads via MiXCR and lists one record per CDR3 protein. The table has around 88,000 distinct CDR3 sequences, approximately 12% seen once. This clonotype was seen a few times. V usage is TRBV3-1 and J usage is TRBJ2-5, with D tentatively TRBD2 (6 bases). The TCR was taken from a man aged 18-30 years who received the YFV17D yellow fever vaccine. The sequenced sample was CD8+ T cells not binding an NS4B(214-222) dextramer, sorted from PBMCs, obtained roughly 20 days after the first yellow fever vaccination. This CDR3 reads CASSQDRRETQETQYF. The CDR3 DNA reads TGTGCCAGCAGCCAAGATCGGCGGGAAACCCAAGAGACCCAGTACTTC.